The 15 T cell receptor beta chains below all came from one sample that was sequenced in a study of T cells in Graves' hyperthyroidism and ophthalmopathy. Template material for amplifying TCR beta CDR3 regions consisted of RNA transcripts. The primer set for the first-round RT-PCR of the TCR CDR3 was HTBI. TCRdb processed the multiplex PCR reads anew with MiXCR; each CDR3 protein has one entry. This table holds approximately 400,000 distinct CDR3 sequences, approximately 14% found once. Source material: blood. These receptors were taken from a woman younger than 35 with Graves' hyperthyroidism.

The rearrangement uses TRBV19 and TRBJ1-6; D remains unclear. The germline gives CDR1 LNHDA, CDR2 SQIVND (reference sequence). This CDR3 has 17 amino acids. V was cut by 5 bases and J by 7 bases, with 21 bases left in between. Written as DNA, the CDR3 is TGTGCCAGTAGTCCCAAGGTCAGCGGTTCGGGAAATTCACCCCTCCACTTT. Translated, it gives CASSPKVSGSGNSPLHF.

Turning to this clonotype: One base away lies a much larger clone, so this may be a sequencing read error. This rearrangement joins TRBV7-2 to TRBJ2-4; D gene unclear. Germline V gene data show CDR1 as SGHTA and CDR2 as FQGNSA. The CDR3 consists of 14 residues. The CDR3 DNA reads TGTGCCGGCAGCTTAGGCGGTGCCAAAAACATTCAGTACTTC. It encodes CAGSLGGAKNIQYF.

This clonotype was observed many times. The genes are TRBV6-1 and TRBJ2-3; TRBD1 is a possible D gene (6 bases). Germline V CDR1 and CDR2: MNHNS, SASEGT. The CDR3 covers 14 residues. V was clipped by 7 bases and J by 3 bases, with 14 bases between them. CDR3 nucleotide sequence: TGTGCCAGCAATTCCGCCCAGGGGACAGATACGCAGTATTTT. It specifies CASNSAQGTDTQYF.

This clonotype showed up many times. The chain is built from TRBV30 and TRBJ1-2, with no clear D. The length of the CDR3 is 13 residues. Looked up from germline, CDR1 is GTSNPN and CDR2 is SVGIG (reference sequence). V was shortened by 0 bases and J by 3 bases, with 8 bases between the two germline ends. The DNA for the CDR3 is TGTGCCTGGAGTGTAAACAGTTACTATGGCTACACCTTC. Translation: CAWSVNSYYGYTF.

This clonotype was counted only a few times. The chain employs TRBV10-3 and TRBJ2-2, with 8 bases aligning to TRBD2. V dropped 7 bases and J dropped 1; count of bases not matched to a gene: 8. CDR3 length: 16 amino acids. Germline V gene lookup returns CDR1 ENHRY and CDR2 SYGVKD. Written as DNA, the CDR3 is TGTGCCATCACTAGAAGCCTAGCGGGGAACACCGGGGAGCTGTTTTTT. It codes for CAITRSLAGNTGELFF.

This sequence joins TRBV4-1 and TRBJ1-1; a weak D match, TRBD1 (6 bases). V dropped 2 bases and J dropped 2 bases, with 12 bases sitting between them. CDR3 size: 15 residues. Looked up from germline, CDR1 is MGHRA and CDR2 is YSYEKL. The CDR3 region has the DNA TGCGCCAGCAGCCAAAAACAGGGAGAAAACACTGAAGCTTTCTTT. The encoded protein is CASSQKQGENTEAFF.

The V gene is TRBV6-2 or TRBV6-3, the J gene TRBJ2-5, with TRBD2 matching over 9 bases. Germline CDR1 MNHEY, CDR2 SVGEGT. With 5 bases clipped from V and 2 bases from J, the junction kept 6 bases outside the gene matches. The CDR3 is made up of 15 amino acids. CDR3 sequence (DNA): TGTGCCAGCAGTCAGCTAGCGGGAAGACAAGAGACCCAGTACTTC. Its translation: CASSQLAGRQETQYF.

The chain has TRBV20-1 and TRBJ1-3; 8 positions match TRBD1. The CDR3 contains 14 residues. The V segment lost 5 bases and the J segment 0 bases; nucleotides outside the gene matches: 3. Germline V gene lookup returns CDR1 DFQATT and CDR2 SNEGSKA (reference sequence). The CDR3 here is CSARDRSSGNTIYF. CDR3 nucleotides: TGCAGTGCTCGGGACAGGAGCTCTGGAAACACCATATATTTT.

The chain couples TRBV29-1 to TRBJ2-7, with 8 bases lining up with TRBD1. The V segment lost 3 bases and the J segment 7 bases; nucleotides outside the gene matches: 5. Germline V gene lookup returns CDR1 SQVTM and CDR2 ANQGSEA. This CDR3 region has 12 residues. The CDR3 spells CSVDGQGIEQYF. CDR3 nucleotide sequence: TGCAGCGTTGATGGACAGGGAATAGAGCAGTACTTC.

This clonotype showed up many times. The J gene is TRBJ2-5, the V gene TRBV3-1; D uncertain. V dropped 5 bases and J dropped 2 bases, with 12 bases sitting between them. The CDR3 is 14 residues long. Per germline, CDR1 LGHDT and CDR2 YNNKEL (reference sequence). The CDR3 reads CASSYGRNQETQYF. CDR3 bases: TGTGCCAGCAGCTACGGACGAAATCAAGAGACCCAGTACTTC.

The rearrangement joins TRBV4-1 to TRBJ2-5, with a weak D call TRBD1 (6 bases). Germline CDR1 MGHRA, CDR2 YSYEKL. V dropped 0 bases and J dropped 5 bases, with 13 bases sitting between them. The length of the CDR3 is 15 residues. CDR3 sequence (DNA): TGCGCCAGCAGCCAAGAAAGAGGGACATCGGAGACCCAGTACTTC. Translating it yields CASSQERGTSETQYF.

This clonotype has ten or more counts. J is TRBJ2-5 and V is TRBV12-3 or TRBV12-4, with 7 positions matching TRBD1. The V segment lost 6 bases and the J segment 2 bases; nucleotides outside the gene matches: 9. The CDR3 is 15 residues long. CDR3 loop: CASRISTGSQETQYF. The CDR3 DNA sequence: TGTGCCAGCAGGATTTCGACAGGGTCACAAGAGACCCAGTACTTC.

This clonotype was detected a few times. The V gene is TRBV2, the J gene TRBJ1-1, with 9 positions matching TRBD1. The ends lost 0 bases at V and 7 bases at J; junction bases unmatched: 9. CDR3 length equals 16 residues. Germline loops: CDR1 SNHLY, CDR2 FYNNEI. The CDR3 region is CASSEAQGQGFSEAFF. DNA for the CDR3: TGTGCCAGCAGTGAAGCGCAGGGACAGGGATTCAGTGAAGCTTTCTTT. The variable domain in full, with the rest retrieved from reference TRBV2 and TRBJ1-1, is EPEVTQTPSHQVTQMGQEVILRCVPISNHLYFYWYRQILGQKVEFLVSFYNNEISEKSEIFDDQFSVERPDGSNFTLKIRSTKLEDSAMYFCASSEAQGQGFSEAFFGQGTRLTVV.

This clonotype showed up just a few times. The chain recombines TRBV9 with TRBJ2-3, with 7 nucleotides matching TRBD2. This CDR3 is 16 amino acids long. Germline CDR1 and CDR2: SGDLS and YYNGEE. V shed 1 base, J shed 2 bases, and the junction held 7 bases outside the gene matches. The CDR3 sequence is CASSVSGVSYTDTQYF. CDR3 DNA sequence: TGTGCCAGCAGCGTAAGCGGGGTGAGCTACACAGATACGCAGTATTTT.

This clonotype was recorded many times. This chain uses TRBV2 with TRBJ2-3; D unresolved. Germline CDR1 SNHLY, CDR2 FYNNEI. V shed 6 bases and J shed 0 bases, with 10 bases lying between them. This CDR3 has 14 residues. The CDR3 is CASRVQLSTDTQYF. In DNA form, the CDR3 reads TGTGCCAGCAGAGTACAGTTAAGCACAGATACGCAGTATTTT.